Listed below are T cell receptor beta chains from one sample, sequenced in a study of siplizumab effects on memory and regulatory T cells. Produced via immunoSEQ multiplex PCR; TCRdb's table is partial and in-frame only. The sample has more than 75,000 clones; approximately 97% are singletons. The sample comprised naive CD4+ T cells sorted from blood. These receptors originate from a human donor in good health. The CDR3 runs from the conserved cysteine through the conserved F or W. D genes are given only for firm matches. Part of the rows lack a size; the others show once, few, many or a class for expanded clones.

abundance	v_gene	d_gene	len	j_gene	CDR3aa	CDR3nt
NA	TRBV9	NA	14	TRBJ2-4	CASSADGAKNIQYF	TGTGCCAGCAGCGCGGACGGAGCCAAAAACATTCAGTACTTC
NA	TRBV11-3	NA	13	TRBJ2-2	CASSLGPAGELFF	TGTGCCAGCAGCTTAGGGCCAGCCGGGGAGCTGTTTTTT
once	TRBV6-1	NA	14	TRBJ2-7	CASPKSGAGYEQYF	TGTGCCAGCCCTAAATCAGGCGCTGGGTACGAGCAGTACTTC
NA	TRBV7-3	NA	15	TRBJ2-2	CASSPYRDTTGELFF	TGTGCCAGCAGCCCCTACCGGGACACCACCGGGGAGCTGTTTTTT
once	TRBV19	TRBD1	15	TRBJ1-2	CASSDRTPDKYGYTF	TGTGCCAGCTCGGACAGGACCCCCGACAAGTATGGCTACACCTTC
NA	TRBV5-4	TRBD2	14	TRBJ2-3	CASSPGGVPDTQYF	TGTGCCAGCAGCCCGGGGGGGGTTCCAGATACGCAGTATTTT
NA	TRBV19	NA	16	TRBJ2-4	CASSISGPTAKNIQYF	TGTGCCAGTAGTATATCCGGACCGACAGCCAAAAACATTCAGTACTTC
NA	TRBV5-6	NA	16	TRBJ1-6	CASSSTYGGSNSPLHF	TGTGCCAGCAGCTCCACCTACGGGGGTAGTAATTCACCCCTCCACTTT
NA	TRBV6-1	NA	14	TRBJ1-1	CASRDWGRNTEAFF	TGTGCCAGCAGGGATTGGGGGCGAAACACTGAAGCTTTCTTT
NA	TRBV11-2	TRBD2	16	TRBJ2-7	CASSPLAGGHLYEQYF	TGTGCCAGCAGCCCTTTAGCGGGGGGCCACCTCTACGAGCAGTACTTC
NA	TRBV2	TRBD1	12	TRBJ2-1	CASSEPDRDKFF	TGTGCCAGCAGTGAACCTGACAGGGACAAGTTCTTC
NA	TRBV2	TRBD2	16	TRBJ2-3	CASSEAIAGGTDTQYF	TGTGCCAGCAGTGAGGCAATAGCGGGGGGCACAGATACGCAGTATTTT
NA	TRBV5-4	NA	16	TRBJ1-3	CASSYSKGFSGNTIYF	TGTGCCAGCAGCTACTCGAAGGGCTTCTCTGGAAACACCATATATTTT
NA	TRBV6-5	TRBD2	16	TRBJ2-5	CASSYRLAGPQETQYF	TGTGCCAGCAGTTACCGACTAGCGGGCCCTCAAGAGACCCAGTACTTC
NA	TRBV18	TRBD1	15	TRBJ1-5	CASSLGQGRLQPQHF	TGTGCCAGCTCCCTAGGACAGGGTCGATTACAGCCCCAGCATTTT
NA	TRBV6-1	NA	15	TRBJ1-1	CASRARDGKNTEAFF	TGTGCCAGCAGAGCCCGGGACGGGAAGAACACTGAAGCTTTCTTT